This T cell receptor (beta chain) stems from a study of T cell repertoires in cytomegalovirus infection. TCRdb re-derived calls from the reads in MiXCR, one entry per CDR3 protein. The repertoire includes some 270,000 distinct CDR3 sequences, approximately 15% of them detected once, and less than 50% sits in the top ten. Overall study findings and caveats: CMV-specific TCR beta clonotypes restricted by HLA-C were the ones dominating the ex vivo response.

This clonotype occurred many times. Its specificity is unknown. Germline assignment: CDR1 LNHDA and CDR2 SQIVND (reference sequence). This CDR3 has 14 amino acids. J lost 4 bases, V lost 9 bases, and 4 bases had no gene match. The TCR was taken from a human donor in good health (CMV status not recorded). Some clones in this sample may be carry-over from other donors' samples. The chain has TRBV19 and TRBJ2-3; 13 nucleotides line up with TRBD2. Specimen: CD8+ T cells from PBMCs. CDR3 sequence reads: CASRLAGGPDTQYF. CDR3 nucleotide sequence: TGTGCCAGCCGACTAGCGGGGGGCCCAGATACGCAGTATTTT.